This entry is about one T cell receptor beta chain. This clonotype turned up a few times. What antigen it recognizes has not been identified. Germline and junction disagree at one end, which may indicate a read error. Including cysteine and phenylalanine, the CDR3 has 15 amino acids. The kept DNA is CDR3 alone, 45 bases in frame from the first base. CDR1 and CDR2 are drawn from the germline V gene: MDHEN, SYDVKM. The library relied on 5' RACE. The sample was run on an Illumina HiSeq 2500. A second PCR of roughly 7 to 11 cycles was performed with a sample-barcoded 5' primer and a J-beta primer mix. Each TCR beta cDNA molecule received a unique molecular identifier from a template-switch 5' adaptor carrying 12 random nucleotides. At least 3 million CDR3-containing paired-end reads were obtained from each sample. The Mint cDNA synthesis kit, primed by a TRBC-specific oligonucleotide, was used to synthesize first-strand cDNA from all RNA. After uracil-DNA glycosylase treatment, a first 18-cycle PCR used universal primers M1SS and BC2_uni_R on all cDNA. On the study's bioinformatics: Normalization of each sample was performed by random selection of 1 million high-quality reads, each carrying a distinct molecular identifier. Instead of being binned into consensus sequences, reads with shared molecular identifiers were discarded. MiTCR, run with a Q25 quality threshold and the strictest error-elimination algorithm, handled CDR3 identification, clonotype clustering and error correction. Lower-bound total TCR beta diversity was estimated with a nonparametric unseen species model using Euler transformation. TCRdb cleaned the public reads at Q25 with fastp, built clones with MiXCR and kept in-frame beta chains. Entries are consolidated by CDR3 protein sequence, retaining the most common genes and DNA. Here the V and J calls rest on TCRdb's processing, not on the authors' analysis. The sample yields roughly 1,000,000 distinct CDR3 sequences; 20% to 25% were counted once. 0.65% to 0.75% of the sample is taken by the ten largest.

These data belong to a study of blood T cells in healthy people across ages (dated by TCRdb to about 2015). Looking at the study overall: In model experiments, roughly one uniquely barcoded TCR beta cDNA molecule per two T cells was captured by template switching. To track age-related changes in TCR beta repertoire diversity, the study relied on deep sequencing normalized with unique cDNA molecular identifiers. Donors were grouped into four age groups: young (average approximately 16 years), middle-aged (roughly 38), aged (roughly 67) and long-lived (less than 85). For two donors (one aged 18 to 30 and one aged 80 or older), the study analyzed two additional independent replicas of 1 million unique cDNA reads from the same blood draw.

The paper as a whole reports these results and caveats: Because profiling used bulk unsorted PBMCs, naive and antigen-experienced compartments could not be compared conclusively. Total diversity estimates from one million sequenced T cells were considered lower bounds and underestimates. The CMV infection status of donors was not known, potentially confounding age-related changes in expanded clonotypes. A strong correlation was found between observed TCR beta diversity and the percentage of naive T cells measured by flow cytometry. Observed TCR beta diversity per million T cells fell roughly linearly with age, and a significant reduction was already apparent by age around 40. Compared with the aged group, more naive CD4+ T cells, fewer expanded clones and increased TCR diversity were shown by the long-lived group, suggesting age selection.

The donors were roughly 40 Caucasian individuals from Russia, aged roughly 6 to 90 years, who were systemically healthy. Each donor gave ten milliliters of peripheral blood, collected into EDTA-treated Vacutainer tubes. Ficoll-Paque density-gradient centrifugation was used to isolate PBMCs, with at least 6.5 million per sample. Total RNA was extracted from PBMCs with Trizol reagent, with at least 5.5 micrograms obtained per sample. For every donor, flow cytometry on a PBMC aliquot measured the percentage of naive CD45RAhigh/CD27high T cells. These data were also reused for a study on T cells of mothers and their children. That second report states: Nine systemically healthy Caucasian individuals, comprising three mothers and their six children, were included as donors. cDNA synthesis consumed the entire amount of extracted RNA, loaded at around 1.5 ug RNA in each 15 ul reaction. In the second PCR, the M1S primer added sample barcodes and 2-4 random nucleotides. Over 8.5 million TCR beta CDR3 reads came from each mother, compared with approximately 3.1 million reads from each child. In both related and unrelated pairs, thymic selection shapes the output of TCR recombination in a similar way, with inherited differences having only a minor effect. Normalized repertoire overlap was always found to be slightly, but never significantly, higher in related mother-child pairs than in unrelated mother-child pairs. With a sensitivity of approximately 100 clones per million clonotypes, no persistent microchimeric T cell clones were detected. Deep NGS was used in the study to compare the TCR beta repertoires of mothers and children and to look for features that separate related mother-child pairs from unrelated individuals. On average, the children were 11 +/- 4 years old, while the mothers were approximately 40 +/- 4 years old. Libraries were sequenced on Illumina HiSeq 2000 with 100+100 nt paired-end reads after adapter ligation with NEBNext reagents. Mother and child libraries were prepared a month apart and sequenced in separate runs to prevent cross-contamination. Between roughly 500,000 and 2,300,000 distinct TCR beta clonotypes were identified per donor. Naive TCR beta clonotypes were estimated from low-frequency clonotypes matched to each donor's FACS-determined naive share, without sorting.

This clonotype was obtained from a girl aged 2 to 9 in good health. The V and J genes are TRBV28 and TRBJ1-1; D gene: possibly TRBD1, on 5 matching bases. Specimen: blood. The CDR3 amino acid sequence is: CASRLLQGMNTEAFF. Read as DNA, the sequence is TGTGCCAGCAGGTTATTGCAGGGTATGAACACTGAAGCTTTCTTT.